These T cell receptor beta chains were read from a single sample in a study of CD8 T cells in Susac syndrome. MiXCR was run by TCRdb on the immunoSEQ multiplex PCR reads, yielding one entry per CDR3 protein. The table records about 200,000 distinct CDR3 sequences, just under 95% of them present only once. The material sequenced was CD4+ T cells from PBMCs. Receptors were obtained from a human donor with multiple sclerosis. The CDR3 runs from the conserved cysteine through the conserved F or W. The order of the fields is V gene, D gene, J gene, clone size, CDR3 protein, CDR3 DNA. A D gene is named only where the DNA matches it firmly. Only part of the rows carry a size: once, few, many, or a class if the clone is expanded.

V gene: TRBV3-1; D gene: -; J gene: TRBJ2-5; clone size: -; CDR3 protein: CASTITGETQYF; CDR3 DNA: TGTGCCAGCACCATAACCGGGGAGACCCAGTACTTC
V gene: TRBV18; D gene: -; J gene: TRBJ2-5; clone size: once; CDR3 protein: CASSPLGVASPETQYF; CDR3 DNA: TGTGCCAGCTCACCTTTGGGGGTTGCGTCCCCCGAGACCCAGTACTTC
V gene: TRBV29-1; D gene: -; J gene: TRBJ1-3; clone size: -; CDR3 protein: CSAEQGNTIYF; CDR3 DNA: TGCAGCGCAGAACAAGGAAACACCATATATTTT
V gene: TRBV13; D gene: TRBD1; J gene: TRBJ1-2; clone size: -; CDR3 protein: CASSLGTGTFGYTF; CDR3 DNA: TGTGCCAGCAGCTTAGGGACAGGGACCTTTGGCTACACCTTC
V gene: TRBV29-1; D gene: TRBD2; J gene: TRBJ2-5; clone size: -; CDR3 protein: CSVVQAGEGTQYF; CDR3 DNA: TGCAGCGTTGTTCAAGCGGGGGAAGGGACCCAGTACTTC
V gene: TRBV20-1; D gene: TRBD1; J gene: TRBJ2-7; clone size: -; CDR3 protein: CSASPGQGTSEQYF; CDR3 DNA: TGCAGTGCTAGCCCGGGACAGGGAACGAGTGAGCAGTACTTC
V gene: TRBV11-2; D gene: -; J gene: TRBJ2-7; clone size: -; CDR3 protein: CASSPPVWAGKGTYEQYF; CDR3 DNA: TGTGCCAGCAGCCCGCCCGTCTGGGCCGGCAAAGGGACCTACGAGCAGTACTTC
V gene: TRBV6-5; D gene: TRBD1; J gene: TRBJ1-2; clone size: -; CDR3 protein: CASHNRGGYTF; CDR3 DNA: TGTGCCAGCCATAACAGGGGAGGCTACACCTTC
V gene: TRBV24-1; D gene: -; J gene: TRBJ2-3; clone size: -; CDR3 protein: CATPGRRRVTDTQYF; CDR3 DNA: TGTGCCACACCAGGACGGCGACGGGTCACAGATACGCAGTATTTT
V gene: TRBV11-2; D gene: -; J gene: TRBJ1-4; clone size: -; CDR3 protein: CASSFNGRDNEKLFF; CDR3 DNA: TGTGCCAGCAGCTTCAATGGCAGGGATAATGAAAAACTGTTTTTT
V gene: TRBV29-1; D gene: TRBD1; J gene: TRBJ2-1; clone size: -; CDR3 protein: CSVEGQGAFNEQFF; CDR3 DNA: TGCAGCGTTGAGGGGCAGGGGGCCTTCAATGAGCAGTTCTTC
V gene: TRBV5-1; D gene: -; J gene: TRBJ1-1; clone size: -; CDR3 protein: CASSPDVTGDEAFF; CDR3 DNA: TGCGCCAGCAGCCCAGATGTTACGGGTGATGAAGCTTTCTTT
V gene: TRBV3-1; D gene: -; J gene: TRBJ1-4; clone size: -; CDR3 protein: CASRDGGTNEKLFF; CDR3 DNA: TGTGCCAGCAGGGACGGAGGCACTAATGAAAAACTGTTTTTT
V gene: TRBV7-9; D gene: -; J gene: TRBJ2-3; clone size: -; CDR3 protein: CASSSTPDTQYF; CDR3 DNA: TGTGCCAGCAGCTCGACCCCCGATACGCAGTATTTT
V gene: TRBV27; D gene: TRBD1; J gene: TRBJ1-2; clone size: -; CDR3 protein: CASSSSTGVRGYTF; CDR3 DNA: TGTGCCAGCAGTTCCTCGACAGGGGTGAGAGGCTACACCTTC
V gene: TRBV3-1; D gene: -; J gene: TRBJ2-5; clone size: -; CDR3 protein: CASSPRTDEETQYF; CDR3 DNA: TGTGCCAGCAGCCCGAGGACAGACGAAGAGACCCAGTACTTC
V gene: TRBV9; D gene: -; J gene: TRBJ1-6; clone size: -; CDR3 protein: CASSHEVYNSPLHF; CDR3 DNA: TGTGCCAGCAGCCACGAAGTTTATAATTCACCCCTCCACTTT
V gene: TRBV2; D gene: TRBD1; J gene: TRBJ2-1; clone size: once; CDR3 protein: CASSVDREAEQFF; CDR3 DNA: TGTGCCAGCAGTGTGGACAGGGAGGCTGAGCAGTTCTTC
V gene: TRBV29-1; D gene: TRBD1; J gene: TRBJ1-1; clone size: once; CDR3 protein: CSVGTGGWLNTEAFF; CDR3 DNA: TGCAGCGTCGGGACAGGGGGCTGGTTGAACACTGAAGCTTTCTTT
V gene: TRBV20-1; D gene: -; J gene: TRBJ1-5; clone size: -; CDR3 protein: CSAARAAEGPAQHF; CDR3 DNA: TGCAGTGCCGCACGGGCCGCGGAGGGTCCGGCCCAGCATTTT
V gene: TRBV30; D gene: -; J gene: TRBJ2-6; clone size: once; CDR3 protein: CAWSVLVSGANVLTF; CDR3 DNA: TGTGCCTGGAGTGTACTCGTCTCTGGGGCCAACGTCCTGACTTTC
V gene: TRBV29-1; D gene: -; J gene: TRBJ1-2; clone size: -; CDR3 protein: CSAQENYGYTF; CDR3 DNA: TGCAGCGCTCAGGAGAACTATGGCTACACCTTC
V gene: TRBV3-1; D gene: -; J gene: TRBJ1-1; clone size: -; CDR3 protein: CASSQDQQSSGAFF; CDR3 DNA: TGTGCCAGCAGCCAAGATCAACAGTCAAGTGGTGCTTTCTTT
V gene: TRBV29-1; D gene: TRBD1; J gene: TRBJ2-7; clone size: -; CDR3 protein: CSAGTALTYEQYF; CDR3 DNA: TGCAGCGCGGGGACAGCTCTTACCTACGAGCAGTACTTC
V gene: TRBV9; D gene: -; J gene: TRBJ1-2; clone size: -; CDR3 protein: CASSVGTDNYGYTF; CDR3 DNA: TGTGCCAGCAGCGTCGGGACGGACAACTATGGCTACACCTTC
V gene: TRBV5-4; D gene: -; J gene: TRBJ2-1; clone size: -; CDR3 protein: CASGSAPYNEQFF; CDR3 DNA: TGTGCCAGCGGGTCGGCCCCCTACAATGAGCAGTTCTTC
V gene: TRBV30; D gene: -; J gene: TRBJ2-2; clone size: -; CDR3 protein: CAWSPAGSGELFF; CDR3 DNA: TGTGCCTGGAGTCCGGCCGGATCTGGGGAGCTGTTTTTT
V gene: TRBV3-1; D gene: -; J gene: TRBJ1-5; clone size: -; CDR3 protein: CASSQDLGHNQPQHF; CDR3 DNA: TGTGCCAGCAGCCAAGACTTGGGACACAATCAGCCCCAGCATTTT
V gene: TRBV20-1; D gene: -; J gene: TRBJ2-7; clone size: once; CDR3 protein: CSARGTAFGEQYF; CDR3 DNA: TGCAGTGCTAGGGGGACTGCGTTCGGAGAGCAGTACTTC
V gene: TRBV27; D gene: TRBD1; J gene: TRBJ2-7; clone size: -; CDR3 protein: CASSLKPGQGSSGNSYEQYF; CDR3 DNA: TGTGCCAGCAGTTTAAAACCGGGACAGGGGTCCTCCGGGAACTCCTACGAGCAGTACTTC
V gene: TRBV20-1; D gene: -; J gene: TRBJ1-4; clone size: -; CDR3 protein: CSAYGVPNEKLFF; CDR3 DNA: TGCAGTGCTTACGGGGTTCCCAATGAAAAACTGTTTTTT
V gene: TRBV20-1; D gene: TRBD1; J gene: TRBJ2-5; clone size: once; CDR3 protein: CSANHRDSGETQYF; CDR3 DNA: TGCAGTGCTAACCACCGGGACAGCGGAGAGACCCAGTACTTC
V gene: TRBV3-1; D gene: -; J gene: TRBJ2-7; clone size: -; CDR3 protein: CASSGSSEQYF; CDR3 DNA: TGTGCCAGCAGCGGATCTTCTGAGCAGTACTTC
V gene: TRBV12-3/TRBV12-4; D gene: -; J gene: TRBJ2-1; clone size: -; CDR3 protein: CASRFDIFGYNEQFF; CDR3 DNA: TGTGCCAGCAGGTTTGACATTTTCGGCTACAATGAGCAGTTCTTC
V gene: TRBV11-2; D gene: -; J gene: TRBJ1-2; clone size: -; CDR3 protein: CASSLEPSGYGYTF; CDR3 DNA: TGTGCCAGCAGTTTAGAGCCCTCGGGGTATGGCTACACCTTC
V gene: TRBV7-2; D gene: TRBD2; J gene: TRBJ2-3; clone size: few; CDR3 protein: CASRVGLGRQYF; CDR3 DNA: TGTGCCAGCAGGGTGGGACTAGGAAGGCAGTATTTT